This T cell receptor beta chain emerged from a study of molecular identifiers for immune sequencing clone quantification. This clonotype was detected a few times. As yet, its antigen is unknown. The CDR3 sequence is 15 residues long. Trimming cost V 1 base and J 5 bases, with 14 bases left between them. Study-level points and caveats: Over 97% of effector molecules, but under 1% in naive cells, were held by clones with more than 20 RNA copies. Spiked Jurkat TCR RNA originating from one cell could reportedly be identified amid around 1 million naive cells. Should identical TCR molecules share a barcode, the sizes of highly expanded clones could be underestimated.

Both previously described methods and listed TCR primers were employed to make bulk TCR libraries. TCRdb re-derived calls from the PCR reads in MiXCR, one entry per CDR3 protein. This table holds 600,000 to 650,000 distinct CDR3 sequences, about 20% found once. The receptor was isolated from a human donor in good health. Some libraries in this study had Jurkat cell RNA spiked in. This chain uses TRBV12-3 or TRBV12-4 with TRBJ2-5; TRBD1 or TRBD2 may be the D gene (5 bases each). Sequencing was carried out using naive CD8+ T cells from blood, with Jurkat cell RNA spiked in. Specified subset: FACS-sorted CD8+CD4-CCR7+CD45RA+ naive T cells. The CDR3 loop reads CASSLVAEGEETQYF. CDR3 DNA: TGTGCCAGCAGTTTAGTGGCCGAAGGGGAGGAGACCCAGTACTTC.